Listed below are T cell receptor beta chains from one sample, sequenced in a study of T cells in Graves' hyperthyroidism and ophthalmopathy. TCRdb processed the multiplex PCR reads anew with MiXCR; each CDR3 protein has one entry. The table shows a few hundred thousand distinct CDR3 sequences, with just under 15% occurring only once. The specimen was blood. The receptors here all came from a woman under 40 with Graves' hyperthyroidism. Each CDR3 is given with its conserved first and last residue. The D gene is left open where the match is weak. Clone size appears in some rows only: once, few, many, or a class for an expanded clone.

CDR3,DNA,length,V,size,D,J
CASSYSGTSSNEQFF,TGTGCCAGCAGTTACTCTGGGACCTCATCAAATGAGCAGTTCTTC,15,TRBV6-5,many,-,TRBJ2-1
CAWSWETEAFF,TGTGCCTGGAGCTGGGAGACTGAAGCTTTCTTT,11,TRBV30,many,-,TRBJ1-1
CSARGAKGYGYTF,TGCAGTGCTAGGGGAGCGAAGGGCTATGGCTACACCTTC,13,TRBV20-1,few,-,TRBJ1-2
CATRDGDGYTF,TGTGCCACCAGGGACGGTGATGGCTACACCTTC,11,TRBV6-1,few,-,TRBJ1-2
CASSIDPGLTEAFF,TGCGCCAGCAGCATAGACCCGGGGCTCACTGAAGCTTTCTTT,14,TRBV4-1,few,-,TRBJ1-1
CSARNKQGAHNEQFF,TGCAGTGCTAGAAATAAACAGGGGGCGCACAATGAGCAGTTCTTC,15,TRBV20-1,many,TRBD1,TRBJ2-1
CASSIGGDLNTEAFF,TGTGCCAGTAGTATAGGTGGGGACCTGAACACTGAAGCTTTCTTT,15,TRBV19,-,-,TRBJ1-1
CASSPAERSVRNLANYGYTF,TGTGCCAGCAGCCCGGCAGAGAGGTCGGTTCGGAACCTAGCTAACTATGGCTACACCTTC,20,TRBV5-5,few,-,TRBJ1-2
CASSQEAGAGREKLFF,TGCGCCAGCAGCCAAGAAGCAGGGGCGGGTCGTGAAAAACTGTTTTTT,16,TRBV4-1,-,-,TRBJ1-4
CAWSRTSGRAGEQFF,TGTGCCTGGAGTCGTACTAGCGGGAGGGCAGGTGAGCAGTTCTTC,15,TRBV30,many,TRBD2,TRBJ2-1
CASSEGLAGPYNEQFF,TGTGCCAGCAGCGAGGGACTAGCGGGACCCTACAATGAGCAGTTCTTC,16,TRBV11-2,many,TRBD2,TRBJ2-1
CAWGLTTEAFF,TGTGCCTGGGGTCTTACCACTGAAGCTTTCTTT,11,TRBV30,many,-,TRBJ1-1
CASSSDRGEKLFF,TGTGCCAGCAGCTCCGATAGGGGTGAAAAACTGTTTTTT,13,TRBV11-2,many,-,TRBJ1-4
CASSAPGQGISPLHF,TGTGCCAGCAGCGCACCGGGACAGGGTATTTCACCCCTCCACTTT,15,TRBV9,few,TRBD1,TRBJ1-6
CASSLYPGHTNYGYTF,TGTGCCAGCAGTTTATATCCGGGTCACACTAACTATGGCTACACCTTC,16,TRBV27,few,-,TRBJ1-2
CASRSSSGTYEQYF,TGTGCCAGCAGATCATCTAGCGGGACCTACGAGCAGTACTTC,14,TRBV6-2/TRBV6-3,many,TRBD2,TRBJ2-7
CASSHSTGVSFF,TGCGCCAGCAGCCATTCTACTGGGGTGTCGTTCTTC,12,TRBV4-1,few,-,TRBJ2-1
CAWEGLAGGQQYF,TGTGCCTGGGAAGGACTAGCGGGAGGACAGCAGTACTTC,13,TRBV30,many,TRBD2,TRBJ2-7
CASSREVPDTQYF,TGCGCCAGCAGCCGGGAGGTACCAGATACGCAGTATTTT,13,TRBV5-1,many,TRBD2,TRBJ2-3
CSARDRQHNTEAFF,TGCAGTGCTAGAGATCGGCAGCATAACACTGAAGCTTTCTTT,14,TRBV20-1,many,-,TRBJ1-1
CSADRQMNTEAFF,TGCAGCGCCGATCGACAGATGAACACTGAAGCTTTCTTT,13,TRBV29-1,-,-,TRBJ1-1
CASSLGRTIAGELFF,TGCGCCAGCAGCTTGGGCCGGACAATAGCCGGGGAGCTGTTTTTT,15,TRBV5-1,-,-,TRBJ2-2
CASSPPGFQSSYNEQFF,TGTGCCAGCTCACCACCGGGCTTTCAGAGCTCCTACAATGAGCAGTTCTTC,17,TRBV18,many,-,TRBJ2-1
CATSDRMDGQETQYF,TGTGCCACCAGTGACCGTATGGACGGGCAAGAGACCCAGTACTTC,15,TRBV24-1,-,-,TRBJ2-5
CASEGTPTGELFF,TGTGCCAGCGAGGGGACCCCCACCGGGGAGCTGTTTTTT,13,TRBV28,-,-,TRBJ2-2
CASNPDRDSINYGYTF,TGTGCCAGCAACCCAGACCGGGACAGCATTAACTATGGCTACACCTTC,16,TRBV28,many,TRBD1,TRBJ1-2
CASSDIAGGNETQYF,TGTGCCAGCAGTGATATAGCGGGAGGTAACGAAACGCAGTATTTT,15,TRBV6-1,-,TRBD2,TRBJ2-3